Shown below are 22 T cell receptor beta chains from a single sample sequenced in a study of blood T cells in healthy people across ages. A J-beta primer mix and a sample-barcoded 5' primer were used in a second PCR of about 7 to 12 cycles. TCRdb processed the 5' RACE reads anew with MiXCR; each CDR3 protein has one entry. The sample yields fewer than 800,000 distinct CDR3 sequences, around 20% seen once. The specimen was blood. The receptors shown here come from a man between 65 and 85 years old in good health.

This rearrangement joins TRBV15 to TRBJ2-1; D is uncertain. The CDR3 has 14 amino acids. Germline CDR1 reads LNHNV; CDR2 reads YYDKDF (reference sequence). The V gene lost 0 bases and the J gene lost 4 bases, with 7 bases spanning the gap. CDR3 nucleotide sequence: TGTGCCACCAGCAGAGATCGGGTTTACAATGAGCAGTTCTTC. Its protein is CATSRDRVYNEQFF.

This clonotype has just a few counts. The chain employs TRBV2 and TRBJ1-4; 8 positions match TRBD1. Germline assignment: CDR1 SNHLY and CDR2 FYNNEI. V lost 4 bases, J lost 8 bases, and 6 bases stayed unmatched. This CDR3 is built from 14 residues. The CDR3: CASSGQGAREKLFF. The CDR3 region has the DNA TGTGCCAGCAGTGGCCAGGGGGCGCGAGAAAAACTGTTTTTT.

The chain couples TRBV7-3 to TRBJ2-5; 8 bases line up with TRBD1. The J call may be wrong; the DNA end is better matched by TRBJ2-7. The CDR3 spans 15 residues. Germline loops: CDR1 SGHTA, CDR2 FQGTGA. Here the CDR3 DNA reads TGTGCCAGCAGCTTACACGGGGACAGGTCCTACGAGCAGTACTTC. It codes for CASSLHGDRSYEQYF.

The chain carries TRBV29-1 and TRBJ2-5; 7 bases fit TRBD2. The J call may be wrong; the DNA end is better matched by TRBJ2-1. Germline V gene lookup returns CDR1 SQVTM and CDR2 ANQGSEA. The CDR3 totals 12 residues. The CDR3 spells CSVDGLGNEQFF. In nucleotides, the CDR3 is TGCAGCGTTGATGGACTAGGGAATGAGCAGTTCTTC.

This clonotype was seen only a few times. The chain uses TRBV20-1 and TRBJ2-3; D possibly matches TRBD1 or TRBD2 (5 bases each). The germline gives CDR1 DFQATT, CDR2 SNEGSKA (reference sequence). V was clipped by 3 bases and J by 6 bases, with 10 bases between them. The CDR3 length is 12 residues. CDR3 nucleotide sequence: TGCAGTGCTAGGGGGGTCGGGGATACGCAGTATTTT. It specifies CSARGVGDTQYF.

The rearrangement uses TRBV20-1 and TRBJ2-7; 9 nucleotides agree with TRBD2. Germline V CDR1 and CDR2: DFQATT, SNEGSKA (reference sequence). The CDR3 loop spans 19 amino acids. Unmatched junction bases numbered 20, after V lost 1 base and J lost 4 bases. CDR3 in amino acids: CSARGGHGSPSAGGYEQYF. As DNA, the CDR3 is TGCAGTGCTAGAGGAGGACACGGTTCTCCTAGCGCGGGAGGGTACGAGCAGTACTTC.

This clonotype was counted a few times. J is TRBJ1-5 and V is TRBV20-1, with 8 bases identical to TRBD1. CDR1 is DFQATT and CDR2 is SNEGSKA in the germline V gene (reference sequence). With 0 bases clipped from V and 2 bases from J, the junction kept 15 bases outside the gene matches. The CDR3 runs to 19 residues. CDR3 in amino acids: CSARENRGRGHSGNQPQHF. CDR3 in DNA: TGCAGTGCTAGAGAGAACAGGGGCAGGGGGCACTCGGGCAATCAGCCCCAGCATTTT.

Only a few counts were recorded for this clonotype. V gene TRBV3-1 combines with J gene TRBJ1-1; D unresolved. The CDR3 is made up of 15 amino acids. Trimming left V 4 bases short and J 1 base short, with 13 bases between. Per germline, CDR1 LGHDT and CDR2 YNNKEL (reference sequence). Here the CDR3 reads CASSPRRQRNTEAFF. CDR3 in DNA: TGTGCCAGCAGCCCCCGACGGCAGAGGAACACTGAAGCTTTCTTT.

This clonotype was found a few times. The V gene is TRBV12-3 or TRBV12-4, the J gene TRBJ2-3; D is undetermined. The CDR3 covers 13 residues. V gave up 5 bases and J gave up 8 bases, with 14 bases separating them. The CDR3 reads CASSPQVLGTQYF. CDR3 DNA: TGTGCCAGCAGTCCCCAGGTTCTGGGTACGCAGTATTTT.

The sample holds a few counts of this clonotype. The J gene is TRBJ2-7, the V gene TRBV5-1; 13 bases are a match to TRBD2. From germline, CDR1 is SGHRS and CDR2 YFSETQ. With V trimmed by 4 bases and J by 3 bases, 4 bases remained unmatched. This CDR3 has 15 amino acids. The CDR3 protein is CASSITSGRGYEQYF. As DNA, the CDR3 is TGCGCCAGCAGCATTACTAGCGGGAGGGGCTACGAGCAGTACTTC.

A few counts support this clonotype. V gene TRBV10-3 combines with J gene TRBJ1-4, with a weak D call TRBD1 (5 bases). The germline V gene encodes CDR1 ENHRY and CDR2 SYGVKD. The ends were cut back, 4 bases at V and 2 bases at J, with 11 bases in the middle. The CDR3 is 15 amino acids. The CDR3 nucleotides read TGTGCCATCAGTGGATCAGGGCGTACTAATGAAAAACTGTTTTTT. It encodes CAISGSGRTNEKLFF.

Only one count was recorded for this clonotype. The genes are TRBV9 and TRBJ2-1; 10 bases map to TRBD2. Germline loops: CDR1 SGDLS, CDR2 YYNGEE. Germline trimming cut 3 bases from V and 0 bases from J; bases unmatched to any gene: 12. The CDR3 sequence is 19 residues long. The CDR3: CASSANGLADPSSYNEQFF. In DNA, the CDR3 is TGTGCCAGCAGCGCAAACGGACTAGCGGATCCGAGCTCCTACAATGAGCAGTTCTTC.

This clonotype appeared many times. The chain uses TRBV2 and TRBJ2-2; D call uncertain. Germline CDR1 and CDR2: SNHLY and FYNNEI. V lost 6 bases and J lost 8, with 10 bases in between. The CDR3 totals 12 residues. The CDR3 DNA is TGTGCCAGCAGCGTAGATTTAGGGGAGCTGTTTTTT. Amino acid sequence: CASSVDLGELFF.

Ten or more counts support this clonotype. The gene calls are TRBV12-3 or TRBV12-4 and TRBJ2-1, with D possibly matching TRBD1 (5 bases). Trimming pared 3 bases from V and 0 bases from J, leaving 12 bases between. The CDR3 is made up of 16 amino acids. For the CDR3, the DNA is TGTGCCAGCAGTTTCATTCAGGGCCTCTCCTACAATGAGCAGTTCTTC. This encodes CASSFIQGLSYNEQFF.

Only a few counts were recorded for this clonotype. The rearrangement joins TRBV29-1 to TRBJ2-1; TRBD2 matches 10 bases. The J call could be wrong; TRBJ2-5 is a better fit for the DNA end. Germline lookup yields CDR1 SQVTM and CDR2 ANQGSEA. This CDR3 spans 14 amino acids. CDR3 bases: TGCAGCGTCCTTACTAGCGGGACTAAAGAGACCCAGTACTTC. Amino acid sequence: CSVLTSGTKETQYF.

The chain has TRBV21-1 and TRBJ2-5. The J call may be mistaken, given a closer DNA end match to TRBJ2-7. TRBV21-1 is classified as a pseudogene. This CDR3 contains 12 residues. The CDR3 reads CASSKLDFEQYF. The DNA of the CDR3 is TGTGCCAGCAGCAAGCTGGATTTCGAGCAGTACTTC.

The rearrangement uses TRBV12-3 or TRBV12-4 and TRBJ2-5; D tentatively fits TRBD1 or TRBD2 (5 bases each). The end of the DNA fits TRBJ2-7 better, so the J call may be wrong. The CDR3 extends over 13 amino acids. Here the CDR3 DNA reads TGTGCCAGCATGAGGGGAAAGTCCTACGAGCAGTACTTC. This codes for CASMRGKSYEQYF.

There are many counts of this clonotype. The chain recombines TRBV7-2 with TRBJ2-3; TRBD1 matches at 7 bases. The CDR3 is 14 residues long. Germline CDR1 is SGHTA and CDR2 is FQGNSA. Trimming at V came to 7 bases and at J to 0 bases, leaving 4 bases not matched to a gene. CDR3 sequence reads: CASTPGGSTDTQYF. As DNA, the CDR3 is TGTGCCAGCACCCCAGGGGGTAGCACAGATACGCAGTATTTT. Filled out from reference TRBV7-2 and TRBJ2-3, the complete variable domain reads GAGVSQSPSNKVTEKGKDVELRCDPISGHTALYWYRQSLGQGLEFLIYFQGNSAPDKSGLPSDRFSAERTGGSVSTLTIQRTQQEDSAVYLCASTPGGSTDTQYFGPGTRLTVL.

J is TRBJ2-5 and V is TRBV12-3 or TRBV12-4; 9 bases agree with TRBD1. The CDR3 runs to 14 residues. V trimming: 5 bases; J trimming: 4 bases; junction bases outside the gene matches: 5. The CDR3 loop is CASSTGGGSETQYF. For the CDR3, the DNA is TGTGCCAGCAGTACAGGGGGCGGATCAGAGACCCAGTACTTC.

DNA of the CDR3: TGTGCCAGCAGTGAAGGAAAACTAGCGGGAGGGCGGCCCTACGAGCAGTACTTC. It translates to CASSEGKLAGGRPYEQYF. The chain joins TRBV25-1 to TRBJ2-1; 13 nucleotides agree with TRBD2. The J call may be wrong; the DNA end is better matched by TRBJ2-7. Germline V lookup: CDR1 MGHDK, CDR2 SYGVNS. The CDR3 is 18 amino acids.

The V gene is TRBV6-5, the J gene TRBJ1-2; D possibly corresponds to TRBD1 (5 bases). CDR1 MNHEY and CDR2 SVGAGI come from the germline V gene. Trimming left V 0 bases short and J 3 bases short, with 17 bases between. This CDR3 comprises 17 residues. CDR3 region: CASSYSVGGGGYYGYTF. The CDR3 DNA follows: TGTGCCAGCAGTTACTCCGTTGGGGGGGGTGGATACTATGGCTACACCTTC.

This rearrangement joins TRBV20-1 to TRBJ2-3; TRBD2 might be the D (6 bases). The CDR3 sequence is 15 residues long. V dropped 1 base and J dropped 4 bases, with 15 bases sitting between them. Germline CDR1 and CDR2: DFQATT and SNEGSKA (reference sequence). CDR3 loop: CSARAPGTSSDTQYF. As DNA, the CDR3 is TGCAGTGCTAGAGCCCCCGGGACTTCATCAGATACGCAGTATTTT.